This T cell receptor beta chain comes out of a study of post-analysis software for immune sequencing data. Across the whole study: Included among the disease courses, which were recorded for the cohort, were relapsing-remitting, secondary progressive and progressive-relapsing multiple sclerosis.

With respect to this clonotype: Its antigen remains unknown.

Study results and limitations: Under the F measure, samples that were prepared in one batch clustered strongly together.

Unique molecular identifiers featured in each of the TCR beta cDNA libraries. T cells numbering 1 to 10 million yielded cDNA molecules that totaled roughly 500,000. TCRdb ran MiXCR on the PCR reads and lists one entry per CDR3 protein. The table has 600,000 to 750,000 distinct CDR3 sequences, approximately 60% seen once; the top ten hold 10% to 12%. The TCR comes from a girl aged 2-10 years with multiple sclerosis. The sample consisted of blood.

The CDR3 reads CASSLLAGEPTDTQYF. CDR3 nucleotides: TGTGCCAGCAGCTTACTAGCGGGGGAGCCCACAGATACGCAGTATTTT. The chain uses TRBV11-2 and TRBJ2-3, with 10 bases fitting TRBD2. After removal of 2 bases from V and 2 bases from J, the junction contained 4 bases not matched to a gene. The V gene's germline CDR1 is SGHAT and CDR2 FQNNGV. This CDR3 region has 16 residues.